These 27 T cell receptor beta chains were sequenced from one sample in a study of blood T cell repertoires in COVID-19. Profiled with immunoSEQ multiplex PCR; TCRdb holds only in-frame clones, not every one. The sample has fewer than 200,000 clones; over 75% are singletons. The sequencing input was PBMCs or T cells enriched from blood (not recorded which). These receptors originate from a human donor with acute COVID-19. The donor label of this sample is uncertain.

A note on this clone: At one end, the junction sequence differs from germline, possibly due to a read error. The chain is built from TRBV5-1 and TRBJ2-7; D perhaps matches TRBD1 (6 bases). Germline V CDR1 and CDR2: SGHRS, YFSETQ. The CDR3 sequence is 15 residues long. CDR3 in DNA: TGCGCCAGCAGCTTGGGTGGACAGAATTTAGGCCTCCATACCTTC. Translation gives CASSLGGQNLGLHTF.

J is TRBJ2-7 and V is TRBV7-9, with D possibly matching TRBD1 (6 bases). V shed 2 bases and J shed 4 bases, with 12 bases lying between them. Per germline, CDR1 SEHNR and CDR2 FQNEAQ (reference sequence). CDR3 length equals 14 residues. CDR3 in amino acids: CASSLTGKGYEQYF. In DNA, the CDR3 is TGTGCCAGCAGCTTAACAGGGAAAGGGTACGAGCAGTACTTC.

This clone came up once. The chain is built from TRBV14 and TRBJ2-2; tentative D call: TRBD1 (5 bases). The CDR3 extends over 17 amino acids. The V end lost 0 bases, the J end lost 5 bases, and 16 bases lay between the germline ends. Per germline, CDR1 SGHDN and CDR2 FVKESK. CDR3 sequence: CASSQERGAGETGELFF. The DNA of the CDR3 is TGTGCCAGCAGCCAAGAACGTGGGGCAGGCGAAACCGGGGAGCTGTTTTTT.

The sample holds a few counts of this clone. The V and J genes are TRBV14 and TRBJ2-7; weak D call: TRBD1 (5 bases). CDR3 length equals 16 residues. V was trimmed by 1 base and J by 7 bases, leaving 20 bases between them. CDR1 and CDR2 from the germline V gene are SGHDN and FVKESK. The CDR3 bases are TGTGCCAGCAGCCAAGTCCTCAGGCCAAAGGGGTGGGAGCAGTACTTC. Amino acids: CASSQVLRPKGWEQYF.

This chain connects TRBV4-1 to TRBJ2-2; TRBD2 agrees at 11 bases. Trimming cost V 4 bases and J 6 bases; bases outside gene matches: 4. This CDR3 comprises 15 residues. Germline values: CDR1 MGHRA, CDR2 YSYEKL. DNA for the CDR3: TGCGCCAGCAGCCTTAGCGGGGGGGCTTCCGGGGAGCTGTTTTTT. Amino acids: CASSLSGGASGELFF.

J is TRBJ2-2 and V is TRBV4-3, with no clear D. Germline assignment: CDR1 LGHNA and CDR2 YSLEER. Trimming took off 1 base at V and 2 bases at J, with 8 bases between the two ends. The CDR3 is made up of 15 amino acids. The CDR3 sequence: CASSQVRFNTGELFF. DNA for the CDR3: TGCGCCAGCAGCCAAGTTAGATTCAACACCGGGGAGCTGTTTTTT.

The J gene is TRBJ2-5, the V gene TRBV9, with 7 nucleotides matching TRBD1. The CDR3 is 16 amino acids. Germline CDR1 is SGDLS and CDR2 is YYNGEE. With V trimmed by 0 bases and J by 3 bases, 8 bases remained unmatched. This chain's CDR3 is CASSVETGLGKETQYF. The DNA of the CDR3 is TGTGCCAGCAGCGTAGAGACAGGGCTGGGGAAAGAGACCCAGTACTTC.

The chain links TRBV7-2 to TRBJ2-5, with D possibly being TRBD1 (6 bases). Trimming shortened V by 5 bases and J by 2 bases, and 9 bases separated the two germline ends. CDR1 SGHTA and CDR2 FQGNSA come from the germline V gene. This CDR3 has 13 amino acids. The CDR3 spells CASSTGTQETQYF. The CDR3 DNA sequence: TGTGCCAGCAGCACCGGGACACAAGAGACCCAGTACTTC.

Here the CDR3 DNA reads TGTGCCACGATTATCGACAGTTCCTACGAGCAGTACTTC. Translating gives CATIIDSSYEQYF. The genes are TRBV2 and TRBJ2-7; weak D call: TRBD1 (5 bases). Between the trimmed V and J ends, which lost 10 bases and 1 base, there was a span of 14 bases. The CDR3 length is 13 residues. The germline CDR1 and CDR2 sequences are SNHLY and FYNNEI.

This clone was seen once. The CDR3 sequence: CASTPDRGFHGNTIYF. CDR3 nucleotides: TGTGCCAGTACCCCGGACAGGGGATTTCATGGAAACACCATATATTTT. The chain couples TRBV19 to TRBJ1-3, with TRBD1 identical over 9 bases. Germline loops: CDR1 LNHDA, CDR2 SQIVND (reference sequence). V lost 7 bases and J lost 3; bases outside the gene matches: 10. This CDR3 has 16 amino acids.

The rearrangement uses TRBV6-5 and TRBJ1-3; D is possibly TRBD1 (6 bases). Germline CDR1 MNHEY, CDR2 SVGAGI. The CDR3 totals 14 residues. The ends were cut back, 8 bases at V and 0 bases at J, with 11 bases in the middle. The CDR3 here is CASRTTGSGNTIYF. The CDR3 DNA follows: TGTGCCAGCCGCACGACAGGCTCTGGAAACACCATATATTTT.

The chain has TRBV19 and TRBJ2-1, with TRBD2 matching over 7 bases. The CDR3 covers 14 residues. Germline lookup yields CDR1 LNHDA and CDR2 SQIVND (reference sequence). V shed 5 bases and J 6 bases; nucleotides not matched to a gene: 7. The CDR3 region is CASSRGEGINEQFF. The CDR3 DNA reads as TGTGCCAGTAGTCGAGGGGAGGGAATCAATGAGCAGTTCTTC.

This clone appeared a single time. The chain joins TRBV2 to TRBJ1-5; weak D call: TRBD1 (6 bases). This CDR3 spans 14 amino acids. V lost 6 bases and J lost 4, with 13 bases in between. Per germline, CDR1 SNHLY and CDR2 FYNNEI. The CDR3 DNA reads as TGTGCCAGCAGCGGGACATCCCCGAATCAGCCCCAGCATTTT. Translation gives CASSGTSPNQPQHF.

The rearrangement uses TRBV2 and TRBJ1-5, with D perhaps TRBD1 (5 bases). Germline V lookup: CDR1 SNHLY, CDR2 FYNNEI. The ends were cut back, 3 bases at V and 7 bases at J, with 10 bases in the middle. The CDR3 has 13 residues. The CDR3: CASSEGGDQPQHF. CDR3 in DNA: TGTGCCAGCAGTGAGGGAGGGGACCAGCCCCAGCATTTT.

The rearrangement joins TRBV18 to TRBJ2-5, with 8 bases identical to TRBD1. The CDR3 runs 16 residues. The germline gives CDR1 KGHSH, CDR2 LQKENI. The V gene end was trimmed by 2 bases and the J gene end by 2 bases; junction bases not matched to a gene: 7. DNA for the CDR3: TGTGCCAGCTCACCATTTACAGGGGGTAATCAAGAGACCCAGTACTTC. It yields the protein CASSPFTGGNQETQYF.

The chain has TRBV10-2 and TRBJ2-7; tentative D call: TRBD1 (6 bases). The germline V gene encodes CDR1 WSHSY and CDR2 SAAADI. V lost 0 bases and J 4 bases, leaving 13 bases between the germline ends. The length of the CDR3 is 15 residues. For the CDR3, the DNA is TGCGCCAGCAGTGAGTCAAGGGGGAAGGGTTACGAGCAGTACTTC. This sequence encodes CASSESRGKGYEQYF.

This rearrangement joins TRBV7-2 to TRBJ1-6, with D unclear. Germline CDR1 is SGHTA and CDR2 is FQGNSA. Trimming left V 1 base short and J 0 bases short, with 10 bases between. The CDR3 is made up of 17 amino acids. CDR3 amino acids: CASSLVAGSSYNSPLHF. CDR3 coding DNA: TGTGCCAGCAGCTTAGTAGCGGGAAGCTCCTATAATTCACCCCTCCACTTT.

The chain uses TRBV23-1 and TRBJ1-3; the D is unclear. TRBV23-1 has ORF status, its function being uncertain. The CDR3 consists of 18 residues. V gave up 4 bases and J gave up 2 bases, with 21 bases separating them. Written as DNA, the CDR3 is TGCGCCAGCAGTCTCCCCCCCCGGAGGGAGAACACTGGAAACACCATATATTTT. Translation: CASSLPPRRENTGNTIYF.

This chain connects TRBV12-3 or TRBV12-4 to TRBJ1-1; 7 nucleotides align to TRBD1. V dropped 6 bases and J dropped 8; count of bases not matched to a gene: 9. This CDR3 spans 13 amino acids. The CDR3 protein is CASSSLTGKEAFF. The CDR3 bases are TGTGCCAGCAGCTCTTTGACAGGGAAGGAAGCTTTCTTT.

The chain links TRBV7-2 to TRBJ2-1; 8 bases map to TRBD2. Losses at the gene ends were 4 bases for V and 4 bases for J; bases not matched to a gene: 3. Per the germline V gene, CDR1 is SGHTA and CDR2 is FQGNSA. CDR3 length: 14 amino acids. CDR3 sequence reads: CASSWGGGYNEQFF. In DNA, the CDR3 is TGTGCCAGCAGCTGGGGCGGGGGGTACAATGAGCAGTTCTTC.

This chain links TRBV18 with TRBJ2-2, with D perhaps matching TRBD1 (6 bases). Trimming removed 1 base from V and 4 bases from J, with 10 bases in between. The CDR3 loop spans 15 amino acids. CDR1 KGHSH and CDR2 LQKENI come from the germline V gene. CDR3 sequence: CASSPLDSSTGELFF. The CDR3 DNA follows: TGTGCCAGCTCACCACTGGACAGCAGCACCGGGGAGCTGTTTTTT.

This clone was recorded only once. The limits of the CDR3 on the DNA are not certain, so only TCRdb's listed CDR3 is given. The chain employs TRBV21-1 and TRBJ2-7; no check of the table's D call, TRBD2, against the DNA was made. TRBV21-1 is a recognized pseudogene. The CDR3 has 19 amino acids, counting both end residues. The CDR3: CASSSLGWGAGTDSYEQYF.

The genes are TRBV13 and TRBJ2-2; D not resolved. The ends were cut back, 3 bases at V and 6 bases at J, with 23 bases in the middle. Germline CDR1 PRHDT, CDR2 FYEKMQ (reference sequence). CDR3 length: 18 residues. The CDR3 DNA is TGTGCCAGCAGCTTCTCCCCCATTGACCCAGACTCCCCCGGGGAGCTGTTTTTT. It codes for CASSFSPIDPDSPGELFF.

The chain employs TRBV4-3 and TRBJ1-4, with TRBD1 matching over 8 bases. Looked up from germline, CDR1 is LGHNA and CDR2 is YSLEER. The CDR3 runs to 15 residues. Germline trimming cut 1 base from V and 7 bases from J; bases unmatched to any gene: 5. CDR3 in amino acids: CASSQGTGTGEKLFF. CDR3 coding DNA: TGCGCCAGCAGCCAAGGGACAGGGACGGGTGAAAAACTGTTTTTT.

A single count supports this clone. The CDR3 DNA sequence: TGCGCCAGCAGACATGGGACAGGGAACACTGAAGCTTTCTTT. It codes for CASRHGTGNTEAFF. The chain links TRBV5-1 to TRBJ1-1; 8 bases fit TRBD1. V shed 5 bases and J 1 base; nucleotides not matched to a gene: 4. The CDR3 is made up of 14 amino acids. Germline CDR1 SGHRS, CDR2 YFSETQ.

This chain connects TRBV11-2 to TRBJ1-1, with a tentative D call TRBD1 (5 bases). The CDR3 loop spans 16 amino acids. The germline V gene encodes CDR1 SGHAT and CDR2 FQNNGV. The V end lost 2 bases, the J end lost 4 bases, and 17 bases lay between the germline ends. The CDR3 protein is CASSLLRQGLSTEAFF. The CDR3 DNA follows: TGTGCCAGCAGCTTACTACGGCAGGGATTGAGCACTGAAGCTTTCTTT.

This clone was counted a single time. The genes are TRBV7-9 and TRBJ2-5; D perhaps matches TRBD1 (6 bases). The germline V and J ends were trimmed by 3 bases and 5 bases, with 10 bases remaining between them. This CDR3 comprises 13 residues. In germline, CDR1 is SEHNR, CDR2 FQNEAQ (reference sequence). CDR3 protein: CASSFRGSETQYF. Here the CDR3 DNA reads TGTGCCAGCAGCTTCAGGGGATCGGAGACCCAGTACTTC.